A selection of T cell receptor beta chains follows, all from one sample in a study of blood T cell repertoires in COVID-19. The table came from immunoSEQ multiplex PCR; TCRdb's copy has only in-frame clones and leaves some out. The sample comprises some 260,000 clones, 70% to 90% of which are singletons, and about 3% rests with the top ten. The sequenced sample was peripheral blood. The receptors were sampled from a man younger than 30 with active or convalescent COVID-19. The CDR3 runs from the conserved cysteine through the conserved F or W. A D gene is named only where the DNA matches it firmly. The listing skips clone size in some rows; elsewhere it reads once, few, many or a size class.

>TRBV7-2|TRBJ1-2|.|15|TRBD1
CASSSRTGGRWGYTF
TGTGCCAGCAGCTCCAGGACAGGGGGTAGATGGGGGTACACCTTC
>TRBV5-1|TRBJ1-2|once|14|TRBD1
CASSSGGESYGYTF
TGCGCCAGCAGCTCAGGGGGCGAGAGCTATGGCTACACCTTC
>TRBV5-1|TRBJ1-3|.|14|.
CASSLGYSGNTIYF
TGCGCCAGCAGCTTGGGCTACTCTGGAAACACCATATATTTT
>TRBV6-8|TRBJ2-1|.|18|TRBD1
CASSYRVRGLDLSGEQFF
TGTGCCAGCAGTTACCGCGTCAGGGGGCTCGATCTCTCCGGTGAGCAGTTCTTC
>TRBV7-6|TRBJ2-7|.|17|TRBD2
CASSLDWTSGSSDEQYF
TGTGCCAGCAGCTTAGATTGGACTAGCGGGAGTTCGGACGAGCAGTACTTC
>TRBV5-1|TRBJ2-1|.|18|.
CASSLGPVGGVSYNEQFF
TGCGCCAGCAGCTTGGGCCCGGTTGGCGGAGTCTCCTACAATGAGCAGTTCTTC
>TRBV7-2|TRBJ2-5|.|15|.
CASSPTLWSQETQYF
TGTGCCAGCAGCCCCACTTTGTGGAGTCAAGAGACCCAGTACTTC
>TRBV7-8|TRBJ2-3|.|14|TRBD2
CASSHSGSTNTQYF
TGTGCCAGCAGCCATAGCGGGAGTACGAATACGCAGTATTTT
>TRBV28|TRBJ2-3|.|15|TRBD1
CASSRIDRGPRTQYF
TGTGCCAGCAGCCGTATCGACAGGGGGCCCCGTACGCAGTATTTT
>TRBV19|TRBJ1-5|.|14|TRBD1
CASSMRGPNQPQHF
TGTGCCAGTAGTATGAGGGGGCCAAATCAGCCCCAGCATTTT
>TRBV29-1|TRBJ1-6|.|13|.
CSVSSGYNSPLHF
TGCAGCGTTTCATCAGGGTATAATTCACCCCTCCACTTT
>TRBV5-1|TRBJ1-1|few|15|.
CASRDYNPQDTEAFF
TGCGCCAGCAGGGATTACAACCCCCAGGACACTGAAGCTTTCTTT
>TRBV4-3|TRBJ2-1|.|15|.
CASSQIWSSYNEQFF
TGCGCCAGCAGCCAAATCTGGAGCTCCTACAATGAGCAGTTCTTC
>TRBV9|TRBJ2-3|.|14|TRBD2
CASSGTSGRDTQYF
TGTGCCAGCAGCGGGACTAGCGGGAGAGATACGCAGTATTTT
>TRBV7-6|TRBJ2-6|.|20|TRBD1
CASRASPGTGLLGGANVLTF
TGTGCCAGCAGGGCTTCCCCCGGGACAGGCCTTCTCGGGGGGGCCAACGTCCTGACTTTC
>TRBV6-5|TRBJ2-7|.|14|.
CASSHSGPRYEQYF
TGTGCCAGCAGCCACAGTGGTCCGCGCTACGAGCAGTACTTC
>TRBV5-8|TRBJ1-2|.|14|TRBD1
CASRGTGPHYGYTF
TGTGCCAGCAGGGGGACAGGGCCGCACTATGGCTACACCTTC
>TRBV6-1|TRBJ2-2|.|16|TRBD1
CASGGRTGTNTGELFF
TGTGCCAGCGGTGGACGGACAGGGACGAACACCGGGGAGCTGTTTTTT
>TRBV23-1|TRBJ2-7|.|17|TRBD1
CASSQSVQDRVTYEQYF
TGCGCCAGCAGTCAATCGGTGCAGGACAGGGTCACCTACGAGCAGTACTTC
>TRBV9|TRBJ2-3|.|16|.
CASSPTPGLNTDTQYF
TGTGCCAGCAGCCCGACCCCGGGACTCAACACAGATACGCAGTATTTT
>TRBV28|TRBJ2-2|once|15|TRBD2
CASRMRGGYTGELFF
TGTGCCAGCCGAATGCGGGGGGGGTACACCGGGGAGCTGTTTTTT
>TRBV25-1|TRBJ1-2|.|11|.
CASTSTDGYTF
TGTGCCAGCACCTCGACAGATGGCTACACCTTC
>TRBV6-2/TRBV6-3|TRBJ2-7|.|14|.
CASSSREGGSEQYF
TGTGCCAGCAGTTCAAGGGAGGGGGGTTCCGAGCAGTACTTC
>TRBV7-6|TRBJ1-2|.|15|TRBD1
CASSSNRGALGGYTF
TGTGCCAGCAGCTCTAACAGGGGGGCCCTGGGTGGCTACACCTTC
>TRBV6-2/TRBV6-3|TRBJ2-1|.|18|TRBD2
CASSPWGASGRAYNEQFF
TGTGCCAGCAGTCCCTGGGGGGCTAGCGGGAGGGCCTACAATGAGCAGTTCTTC
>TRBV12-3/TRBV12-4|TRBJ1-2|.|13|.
CASSPGKGEGYTF
TGTGCCAGCAGCCCCGGTAAAGGGGAAGGCTACACCTTC
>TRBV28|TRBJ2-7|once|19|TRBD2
CASSFRPGLAGRSSYEQYF
TGTGCCAGCAGTTTCCGGCCGGGACTAGCGGGAAGAAGCTCCTACGAGCAGTACTTC
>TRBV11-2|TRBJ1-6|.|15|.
CASSLGGDDNSPLHF
TGTGCCAGCAGCTTAGGGGGGGATGATAATTCACCCCTCCACTTT
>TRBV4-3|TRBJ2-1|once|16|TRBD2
CASSPSGVNSYNEQFF
TGCGCCAGCAGCCCAAGCGGGGTGAACTCCTACAATGAGCAGTTCTTC
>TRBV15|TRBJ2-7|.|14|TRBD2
CATSRSRLAGEQYF
TGTGCCACCAGCAGATCTAGACTAGCCGGCGAGCAGTACTTC
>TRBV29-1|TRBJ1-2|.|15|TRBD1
CSVDPTGTVPGGYTF
TGCAGCGTTGATCCTACCGGGACAGTCCCCGGGGGCTACACCTTC
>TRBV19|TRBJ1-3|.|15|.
CASSIHRSSGNTIYF
TGTGCCAGTAGTATTCACAGAAGCTCTGGAAACACCATATATTTT
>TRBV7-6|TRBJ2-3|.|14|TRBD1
CASSSGQGLDTQYF
TGTGCCAGCAGCTCGGGACAGGGGTTGGATACGCAGTATTTT
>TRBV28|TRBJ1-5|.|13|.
CASSSRVGQPQHF
TGTGCCAGCAGTTCCAGGGTAGGTCAGCCCCAGCATTTT
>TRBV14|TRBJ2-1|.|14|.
CASSQRGLSNEQFF
TGTGCCAGCAGCCAACGAGGGCTTTCCAATGAGCAGTTCTTC
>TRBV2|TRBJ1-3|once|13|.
CASIPDTGNTIYF
TGTGCCAGCATCCCGGACACTGGAAACACCATATATTTT
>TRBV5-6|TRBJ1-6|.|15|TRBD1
CASSPRTGRNSPLHF
TGTGCCAGCAGCCCCCGGACAGGGCGCAATTCACCCCTCCACTTT
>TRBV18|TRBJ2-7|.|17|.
CASSRPRGGVEPYEQYF
TGTGCCAGCTCACGACCCCGGGGCGGGGTAGAGCCCTACGAGCAGTACTTC
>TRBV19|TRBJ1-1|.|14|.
CASRKPGGNTEAFF
TGTGCCAGTAGGAAACCCGGGGGGAACACTGAAGCTTTCTTT
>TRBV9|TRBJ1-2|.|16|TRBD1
CASSVGNRGTNYGYTF
TGTGCCAGCAGCGTAGGGAACAGGGGGACCAACTATGGCTACACCTTC
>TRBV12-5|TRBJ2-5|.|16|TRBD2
CASGLGLASRGETQYF
TGTGCTAGTGGTTTAGGACTAGCTTCACGGGGGGAGACCCAGTACTTC
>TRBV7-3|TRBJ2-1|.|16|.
CASSLEGSASYNEQFF
TGTGCCAGCAGCCTGGAGGGTAGCGCATCTTACAATGAGCAGTTCTTC
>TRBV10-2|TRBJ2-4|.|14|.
CASSESGGWSIQYF
TGCGCCAGCAGTGAGTCGGGGGGATGGAGCATTCAGTACTTC
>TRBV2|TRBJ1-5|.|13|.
CASSEPRGQPQHF
TGTGCCAGCAGTGAACCAAGGGGTCAGCCCCAGCATTTT
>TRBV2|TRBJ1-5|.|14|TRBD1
CASSETGRRQPQHF
TGTGCCAGCAGTGAGACAGGGAGACGGCAGCCCCAGCATTTT
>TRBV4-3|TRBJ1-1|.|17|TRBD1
CASSRGTGAITAGEAFF
TGCGCCAGCAGCCGAGGTACAGGGGCGATCACCGCCGGCGAAGCTTTCTTT
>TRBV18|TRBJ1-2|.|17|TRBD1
CASSPVTPTGANYGYTF
TGTGCCAGCTCACCAGTTACCCCGACAGGGGCTAACTATGGCTACACCTTC
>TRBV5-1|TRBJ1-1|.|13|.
CASSADLNTEAFF
TGCGCCAGCAGCGCGGATCTGAACACTGAAGCTTTCTTT
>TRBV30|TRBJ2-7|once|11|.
CAWLDSYEQYF
TGTGCCTGGCTCGACAGCTACGAGCAGTACTTC
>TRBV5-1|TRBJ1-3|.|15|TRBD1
CASTWDSSSGNTIYF
TGCGCCAGCACTTGGGACAGCTCCTCTGGAAACACCATATATTTT
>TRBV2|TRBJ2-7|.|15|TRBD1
CASSELGTGSYEQYF
TGTGCCAGCAGTGAGCTGGGGACAGGGTCCTACGAGCAGTACTTC
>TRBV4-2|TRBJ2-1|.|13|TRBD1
CASSHTGGDEQFF
TGTGCCAGCAGCCATACAGGGGGCGATGAGCAGTTCTTC
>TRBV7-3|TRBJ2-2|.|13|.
CASSMTHTGELFF
TGTGCCAGCAGCATGACTCACACCGGGGAGCTGTTTTTT
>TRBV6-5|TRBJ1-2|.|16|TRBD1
CASSSPFGQGNYGYTF
TGTGCCAGCAGTTCCCCTTTCGGACAGGGGAACTATGGCTACACCTTC
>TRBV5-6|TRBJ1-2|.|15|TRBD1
CASSSTPGGLGGYTF
TGTGCCAGCAGCTCCACCCCAGGGGGCCTTGGGGGCTACACCTTC